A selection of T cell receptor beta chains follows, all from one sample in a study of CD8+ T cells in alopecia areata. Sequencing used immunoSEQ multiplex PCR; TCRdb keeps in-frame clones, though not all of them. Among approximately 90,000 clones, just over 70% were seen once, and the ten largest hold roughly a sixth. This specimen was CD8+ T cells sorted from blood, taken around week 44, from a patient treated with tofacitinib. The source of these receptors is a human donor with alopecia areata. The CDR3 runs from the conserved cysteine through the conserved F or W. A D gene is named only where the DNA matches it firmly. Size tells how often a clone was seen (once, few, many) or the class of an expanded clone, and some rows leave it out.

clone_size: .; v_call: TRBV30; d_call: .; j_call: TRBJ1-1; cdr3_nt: TGTGCCTGGAGTGTCGGCCGGAACACTGAAGCTTTCTTT; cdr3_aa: CAWSVGRNTEAFF
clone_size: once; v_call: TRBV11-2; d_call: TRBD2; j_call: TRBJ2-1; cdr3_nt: TGTGCCAGCAGCTTAGCCCTAGCGGGCGCTCCCAACAATGAGCAGTTCTTC; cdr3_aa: CASSLALAGAPNNEQFF
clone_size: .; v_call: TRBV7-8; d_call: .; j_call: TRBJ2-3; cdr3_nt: TGTGCCAGCAGCTCGACCCCGAACACAGATACGCAGTATTTT; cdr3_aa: CASSSTPNTDTQYF
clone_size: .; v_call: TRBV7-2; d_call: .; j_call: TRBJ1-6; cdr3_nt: TGTGCCAGCAGCTTAGCGCGGTTTTGGCCGGCAAATTCACCCCTCCACTTT; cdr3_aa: CASSLARFWPANSPLHF
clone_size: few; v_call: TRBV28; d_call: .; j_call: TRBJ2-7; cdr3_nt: TGTGCCAGCAGTACCCGGGACGGTGCCTACGAGCAGTACTTC; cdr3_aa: CASSTRDGAYEQYF
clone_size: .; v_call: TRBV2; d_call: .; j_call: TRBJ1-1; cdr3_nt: TGTGCCAGCAGTGAAGGGGAAATTAACACTGAAGCTTTCTTT; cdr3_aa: CASSEGEINTEAFF
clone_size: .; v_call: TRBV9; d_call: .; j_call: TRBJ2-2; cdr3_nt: TGTGCCAGCAGCGACTCTACCGGGGAGCTGTTTTTT; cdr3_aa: CASSDSTGELFF
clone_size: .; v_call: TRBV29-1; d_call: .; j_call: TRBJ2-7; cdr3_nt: TGCAGCGGCCTGACAGAGTCCTACGAGCAGTACTTC; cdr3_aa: CSGLTESYEQYF
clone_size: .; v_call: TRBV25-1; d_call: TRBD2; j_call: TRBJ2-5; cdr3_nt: TGTGCCAGCAGTGAGGATCTAGCGGACCAAGAGACCCAGTACTTC; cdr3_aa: CASSEDLADQETQYF
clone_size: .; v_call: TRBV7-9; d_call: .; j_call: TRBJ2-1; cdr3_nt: TGTGCCAGCAGCTCGAGCGACCCCTACAATGAGCAGTTCTTC; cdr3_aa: CASSSSDPYNEQFF
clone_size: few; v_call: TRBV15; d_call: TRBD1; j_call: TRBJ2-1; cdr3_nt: TGTGCCACCAGCAGAAGGGACAGGTCTGACAATGAGCAGTTCTTC; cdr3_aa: CATSRRDRSDNEQFF
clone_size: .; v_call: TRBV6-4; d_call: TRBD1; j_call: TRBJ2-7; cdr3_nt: TGTGCCAGCAGTGCGGGACAGCAGTTTTACGAGCAGTACTTC; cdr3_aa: CASSAGQQFYEQYF
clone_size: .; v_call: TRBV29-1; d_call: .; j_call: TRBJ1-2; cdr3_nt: TGCAGCGTCCGAAGGACGGGAGAGTATGGCTACACCTTC; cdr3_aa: CSVRRTGEYGYTF
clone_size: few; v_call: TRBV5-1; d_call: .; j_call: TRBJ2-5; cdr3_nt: TGCGCCAGCAGCTGGGAGGCCAGGAGAGAAGAGACCCAGTACTTC; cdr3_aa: CASSWEARREETQYF
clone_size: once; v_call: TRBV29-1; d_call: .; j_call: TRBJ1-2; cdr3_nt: TGCAGCGTCAAGGCTGATTTCGACTATGGCTACACCTTC; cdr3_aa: CSVKADFDYGYTF
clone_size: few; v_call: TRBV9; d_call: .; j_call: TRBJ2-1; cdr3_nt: TGTGCCAGCAGCGTAGTTGCAGGGGATGAGCAGTTCTTC; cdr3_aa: CASSVVAGDEQFF
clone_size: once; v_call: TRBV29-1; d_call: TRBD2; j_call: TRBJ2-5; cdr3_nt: TGCAGCGTTTCGGGGGGGGATATCCAAGAGACCCAGTACTTC; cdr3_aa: CSVSGGDIQETQYF
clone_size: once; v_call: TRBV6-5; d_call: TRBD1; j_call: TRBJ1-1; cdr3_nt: TGTGCCAGCAGCCCGGCGACAGGGAGGGATGAAGCTTTCTTT; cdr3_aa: CASSPATGRDEAFF
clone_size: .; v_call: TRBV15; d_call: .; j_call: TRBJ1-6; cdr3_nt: TGTGCCACCAGCAACCCGGGGGACTTACTCCACTTT; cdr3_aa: CATSNPGDLLHF
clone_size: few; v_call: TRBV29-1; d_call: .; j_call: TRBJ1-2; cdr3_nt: TGCAGCGTTGAAGGCGGGGAAGTCTCTGGCTACACCTTC; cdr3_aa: CSVEGGEVSGYTF
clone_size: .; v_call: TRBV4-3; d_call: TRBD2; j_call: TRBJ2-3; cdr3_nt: TGCGCCAGCAGCCAAAGGGCGGGGGAGAGACCAGATACGCAGTATTTT; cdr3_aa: CASSQRAGERPDTQYF
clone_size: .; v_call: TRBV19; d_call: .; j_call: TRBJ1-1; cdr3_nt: TGTGCCAGTAGCGACAGGAGTGAAGCTTTCTTT; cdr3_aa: CASSDRSEAFF
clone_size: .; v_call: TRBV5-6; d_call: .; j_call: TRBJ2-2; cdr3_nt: TGTGCCAGCGGAACTTCGTCGAACACCGGGGAGCTGTTTTTT; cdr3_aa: CASGTSSNTGELFF
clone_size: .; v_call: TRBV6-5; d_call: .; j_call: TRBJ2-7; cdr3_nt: TGTGCCAGCAGTTACGTTCGGGGCTACGAGCAGTACTTC; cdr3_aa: CASSYVRGYEQYF
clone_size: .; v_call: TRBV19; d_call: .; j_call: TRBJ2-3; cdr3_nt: TGTGCCAGTAGTAGGTGGGCGACAGATACGCAGTATTTT; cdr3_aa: CASSRWATDTQYF
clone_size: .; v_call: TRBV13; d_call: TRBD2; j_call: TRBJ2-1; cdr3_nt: TGTGCCAGCAGCTCCTACCAGGTTGCGGGGGGCTCCTACAATGAGCAGTTCTTC; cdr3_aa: CASSSYQVAGGSYNEQFF